This is a list of T cell receptor beta chains from one sample in a study of cytomegalovirus exposure and HLA in healthy donors. Sequenced by immunoSEQ multiplex PCR; TCRdb stores in-frame clones only, minus some. Of 120,000 or so clones in the sample, around 81% were seen once. The sequencing input was PBMCs. All receptors derive from a female donor in good health and CMV-seronegative. Both conserved end residues are part of each CDR3. Fields, in order: clone size, D gene, J gene, V gene, CDR3 DNA, CDR3 protein. The D gene is left open where the match is weak. Expanded clones are given a class, and other clones once, few, many or no size at all.

abundance: -
d_gene: -
j_gene: TRBJ1-2
v_gene: TRBV2
CDR3nt: TGTGCCAGCAGTGAGGCGAGGGACTATGGCTACACCTTC
CDR3aa: CASSEARDYGYTF

abundance: -
d_gene: -
j_gene: TRBJ1-5
v_gene: TRBV27
CDR3nt: TGTGCCAGCAGTTTATCGACGGGGAATCAGCCCCAGCATTTT
CDR3aa: CASSLSTGNQPQHF

abundance: -
d_gene: TRBD1
j_gene: TRBJ1-2
v_gene: TRBV2
CDR3nt: TGTGCCAGCAGTGGGGACAGGGGATATGGCTACACCTTC
CDR3aa: CASSGDRGYGYTF

abundance: once
d_gene: TRBD1
j_gene: TRBJ1-2
v_gene: TRBV19
CDR3nt: TGTGCCAGTACACAAACCCTGGGACAGGGACACTATGGCTACACCTTC
CDR3aa: CASTQTLGQGHYGYTF

abundance: -
d_gene: TRBD2
j_gene: TRBJ2-5
v_gene: TRBV5-1
CDR3nt: TGCGCCAGCAGCTTGGTCGGGGGGTTTTCGGGAGAGACCCAGTACTTC
CDR3aa: CASSLVGGFSGETQYF

abundance: -
d_gene: -
j_gene: TRBJ2-3
v_gene: TRBV11-3
CDR3nt: TGTGCCAGCAGCGAGGGGGGGGTCACAGATACGCAGTATTTT
CDR3aa: CASSEGGVTDTQYF

abundance: -
d_gene: -
j_gene: TRBJ2-7
v_gene: TRBV4-2
CDR3nt: TGTGCCAGCAGCCAATTTCCGAGGAGCTCCTACGAGCAGTACTTC
CDR3aa: CASSQFPRSSYEQYF

abundance: -
d_gene: -
j_gene: TRBJ2-7
v_gene: TRBV6-5
CDR3nt: TGTGCCAGCAGTTACTCTCCGGCCAGGGCATACGAGCAGTACTTC
CDR3aa: CASSYSPARAYEQYF

abundance: -
d_gene: TRBD2
j_gene: TRBJ2-1
v_gene: TRBV5-4
CDR3nt: TGTGCCAGCAGCTTGGTAGCGGGAGCTTACAATGAGCAGTTCTTC
CDR3aa: CASSLVAGAYNEQFF

abundance: -
d_gene: TRBD2
j_gene: TRBJ2-3
v_gene: TRBV5-1
CDR3nt: TGCGCCAGCAGCTTGGAACTAGCGGGTAGGGATACGCAGTATTTT
CDR3aa: CASSLELAGRDTQYF

abundance: -
d_gene: TRBD2
j_gene: TRBJ2-7
v_gene: TRBV7-8
CDR3nt: TGTGCCAGCAGCCACCGCGAGGGAGGGTCCGGATTAAGGGAGCAGTACTTC
CDR3aa: CASSHREGGSGLREQYF

abundance: -
d_gene: -
j_gene: TRBJ2-7
v_gene: TRBV25-1
CDR3nt: TGTGCCAGCAGTGAACAGGCTACTGCCTACGAGCAGTACTTC
CDR3aa: CASSEQATAYEQYF

abundance: -
d_gene: TRBD1
j_gene: TRBJ1-2
v_gene: TRBV5-5
CDR3nt: TGTGCCAGCAGCTTGTTGGGACAGGGTGCAGATGGCTACACCTTC
CDR3aa: CASSLLGQGADGYTF

abundance: -
d_gene: TRBD1
j_gene: TRBJ2-3
v_gene: TRBV30
CDR3nt: TGTGCCTGGACCCCCAGGGACAGATATACGCAGTATTTT
CDR3aa: CAWTPRDRYTQYF

abundance: -
d_gene: -
j_gene: TRBJ1-1
v_gene: TRBV19
CDR3nt: TGTGCCAGTAGACCGGGGAACACTGAGGCTTTCTTT
CDR3aa: CASRPGNTEAFF

abundance: -
d_gene: TRBD1
j_gene: TRBJ1-2
v_gene: TRBV5-1
CDR3nt: TGCGCCAGCAGCCCGGGACAGGGGGGGTATGGCTACACCTTC
CDR3aa: CASSPGQGGYGYTF

abundance: -
d_gene: -
j_gene: TRBJ2-5
v_gene: TRBV5-1
CDR3nt: TGCGCCAGCAGCCGCGGCCAAGAGACCCAGTACTTC
CDR3aa: CASSRGQETQYF

abundance: -
d_gene: TRBD1
j_gene: TRBJ1-2
v_gene: TRBV28
CDR3nt: TGTGCCAGCAGTTTTGGGGACAGGGACGATGGCTACACCTTC
CDR3aa: CASSFGDRDDGYTF

abundance: -
d_gene: -
j_gene: TRBJ1-2
v_gene: TRBV2
CDR3nt: TGTGCCAGCAGTGGAGAGAGGAGCCACTATGGCTACACCTTC
CDR3aa: CASSGERSHYGYTF

abundance: -
d_gene: TRBD2
j_gene: TRBJ2-5
v_gene: TRBV2
CDR3nt: TGTGCCAGCAGTGATTCGGGACTAGCGGGCGGGCAGACCCAGTACTTC
CDR3aa: CASSDSGLAGGQTQYF

abundance: -
d_gene: -
j_gene: TRBJ2-5
v_gene: TRBV6-5
CDR3nt: TGTGCCAGCAGTTACTCGAGGACCCAGTACTTC
CDR3aa: CASSYSRTQYF

abundance: -
d_gene: -
j_gene: TRBJ2-3
v_gene: TRBV7-3
CDR3nt: TGTGCCAGCAGCCCAGACCCCGAGCCGGGGAGCCATCTTGGTACGCAGTATTTT
CDR3aa: CASSPDPEPGSHLGTQYF

abundance: few
d_gene: TRBD1
j_gene: TRBJ1-4
v_gene: TRBV5-6
CDR3nt: TGTGCCAGCAGCCCGGACAGGGGGCGAACTAATGAAAAACTGTTTTTT
CDR3aa: CASSPDRGRTNEKLFF

abundance: -
d_gene: -
j_gene: TRBJ1-1
v_gene: TRBV6-1
CDR3nt: TGTGCCAGCAGGCACCTCGTGGGGCTAAACACTGAAGCTTTCTTT
CDR3aa: CASRHLVGLNTEAFF

abundance: -
d_gene: -
j_gene: TRBJ1-1
v_gene: TRBV10-2
CDR3nt: TGCGCCAGCAGGGGGGGGAACACTGAAGCTTTCTTT
CDR3aa: CASRGGNTEAFF

abundance: -
d_gene: -
j_gene: TRBJ2-3
v_gene: TRBV4-1
CDR3nt: TGCGCCAGCAGCCAAGATGTCCGGACAGATACGCAGTATTTT
CDR3aa: CASSQDVRTDTQYF

abundance: -
d_gene: TRBD1
j_gene: TRBJ2-7
v_gene: TRBV5-1
CDR3nt: TGCGCCAGCAGCTTCGGGACAGGGGAAATCTACGAGCAGTACTTC
CDR3aa: CASSFGTGEIYEQYF